This T cell receptor beta chain was captured by sequencing in a study of cytomegalovirus exposure and HLA in healthy donors. The V gene lost 4 bases and the J gene lost 2 bases, with 12 bases spanning the gap. Germline V CDR1 and CDR2: SGHRS, YFSETQ. This CDR3 has 14 residues. Vbeta (60) and Jbeta (13) primers were used in the PCR. Sequenced by immunoSEQ multiplex PCR; TCRdb stores in-frame clones only, minus some. The data hold approximately 220,000 clones, with less than 85% observed a single time. The receptor's source is a man aged 18-30 years in good health and CMV-seronegative. The rearrangement joins TRBV5-1 to TRBJ1-1; D may be TRBD1 (5 bases). The sequencing sample was made of PBMCs. The CDR3 here is CASSRGSQNTEAFF. In DNA form, the CDR3 reads TGCGCCAGCAGCCGGGGGTCCCAAAACACTGAAGCTTTCTTT.